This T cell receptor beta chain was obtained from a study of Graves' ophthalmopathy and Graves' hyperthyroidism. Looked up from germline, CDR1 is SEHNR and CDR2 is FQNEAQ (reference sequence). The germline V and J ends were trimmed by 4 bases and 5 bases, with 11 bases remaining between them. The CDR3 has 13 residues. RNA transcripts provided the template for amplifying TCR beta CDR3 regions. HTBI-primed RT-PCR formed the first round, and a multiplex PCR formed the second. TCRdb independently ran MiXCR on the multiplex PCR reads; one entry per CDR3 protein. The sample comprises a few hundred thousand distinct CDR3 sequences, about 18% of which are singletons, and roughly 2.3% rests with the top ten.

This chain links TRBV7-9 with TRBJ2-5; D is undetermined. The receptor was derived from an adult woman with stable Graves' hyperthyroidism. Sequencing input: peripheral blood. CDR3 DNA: TGTGCCAGCAGCTCCCAGGATAGGGAGACCCAGTACTTC. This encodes CASSSQDRETQYF.